This T cell receptor (beta chain) comes out of a study of naive and memory T cell subsets. Study findings and constraints: Over 85% of naive TCR sequences appeared only once after error correction, unlike memory subsets. RNA-based TCR counts may shift with T cell activation and differentiation. Naive repertoires, especially CD8, held a few larger clonotypes, possibly memory cells re-expressing CD45RA. Diversity fell and Gini index rose from naive through CM, EM, EMRA.

Germline V gives CDR1 MNHEY, CDR2 SVGEGT. Trimming took 4 bases from V and 6 from J, leaving 12 bases between them. The CDR3 has 14 residues. Concerning this clonotype: Its antigen is as yet unknown.

An equimolar mix of two oligonucleotides served as the beta constant-region primer for TRBC1 and TRBC2. Four rounds of PCR amplified the ligated cDNA using nested alpha and beta constant-region primers plus SP2. Via MiXCR, TCRdb re-called the UMI-ligation and nested PCR reads, giving one row per CDR3 protein. The sample holds approximately 90,000 distinct CDR3 sequences, around 11% seen once. The material sequenced was naive CD4+ T cells from blood. The origin of this receptor is a human donor in good health. The genes are TRBV6-2 or TRBV6-3 and TRBJ2-2; D remains unclear. The DNA of the CDR3 is TGTGCCAGCAGTTTGGTAGAGTTGTCCGGGGAGCTGTTTTTT. This translates into CASSLVELSGELFF.